The rows below give T cell receptor beta chains drawn from one sample of a study of shared clonotypes between healthy human individuals. Generated by immunoSEQ multiplex PCR, the TCRdb table keeps only in-frame clones and is missing some. The sample consists of some 2.1 million clones, about 93% of them appearing once. The specimen was naive CD8+ T cells from PBMCs. The receptors come from a man in his late teens or twenties in good health. Some clones in this sample may be carry-over from other donors' samples. Each CDR3 is given with its conserved first and last residue. D genes are given only for firm matches. Some rows have no size entry. The others give once, few or many, or a class for an expanded clone.

>TRBJ2-5|TRBD1|TRBV7-9|NA
CASRKQGAPETQYF
TGTGCCAGCCGAAAACAGGGGGCCCCTGAGACCCAGTACTTC
>TRBJ2-7|TRBD2|TRBV7-2|NA
CASSLVGAGEPYF
TGTGCCAGCAGCTTAGTTGGAGCGGGAGAGCCGTACTTC
>TRBJ1-2|NA|TRBV6-5|once
CASSSWDTPNYGYTF
TGTGCCAGCAGTTCCTGGGACACCCCTAACTATGGCTACACCTTC
>TRBJ2-5|NA|TRBV7-8|once
CASGPGLAQETQYF
TGTGCCAGTGGCCCTGGGTTGGCCCAAGAGACCCAGTACTTC
>TRBJ2-3|TRBD2|TRBV9|NA
CASSVGLAGNTDTQYF
TGTGCCAGCAGCGTAGGACTAGCAGGGAACACAGATACGCAGTATTTT
>TRBJ1-1|NA|TRBV9|NA
CASSVPADANMNTEAFF
TGTGCCAGCAGCGTACCAGCGGACGCAAACATGAACACTGAAGCTTTCTTT
>TRBJ2-2|NA|TRBV11-2|NA
CASSPRGGADTGELFF
TGTGCCAGCAGCCCTCGTGGAGGGGCGGACACCGGGGAGCTGTTTTTT
>TRBJ2-7|NA|TRBV2|once
CASKDPTGHFYEQYF
TGTGCCAGCAAAGACCCAACGGGACACTTCTACGAGCAGTACTTC
>TRBJ2-3|TRBD2|TRBV9|NA
CASSVGTSGRSTDTQYF
TGTGCCAGCAGCGTAGGGACTAGCGGGAGGAGCACAGATACGCAGTATTTT
>TRBJ1-1|NA|TRBV28|NA
CASSPLPAGTNIAFF
TGTGCCAGCAGCCCACTTCCCGCCGGGACAAACATAGCTTTCTTT
>TRBJ1-1|TRBD1|TRBV9|NA
CASSGWDRGRSEAFF
TGTGCCAGCAGCGGGTGGGACAGGGGGAGATCTGAAGCTTTCTTT
>TRBJ2-2|NA|TRBV6-5|once
CASSLDREGVGELFF
TGTGCCAGCAGTTTAGACCGTGAGGGGGTCGGGGAGCTGTTTTTT
>TRBJ2-3|NA|TRBV9|once
CASSPGIRDTQYF
TGTGCCAGCAGCCCTGGGATTCGAGATACGCAGTATTTT
>TRBJ2-7|TRBD2|TRBV6-6|NA
CASSPWGSGSSYEQYF
TGTGCCAGCAGCCCCTGGGGGAGCGGGAGCTCCTACGAGCAGTACTTC
>TRBJ1-1|NA|TRBV6-1|NA
CASSEWGRSTEAFF
TGTGCCAGCAGTGAGTGGGGACGTTCAACTGAAGCTTTCTTT
>TRBJ2-6|NA|TRBV28|NA
CASSLPGGGANVLTF
TGTGCCAGCAGCCTCCCAGGTGGTGGGGCCAACGTCCTGACTTTC
>TRBJ2-1|TRBD2|TRBV4-2|NA
CASSQDPTSDNEQFF
TGTGCCAGCAGCCAAGATCCGACTAGCGACAATGAGCAGTTCTTC
>TRBJ2-7|NA|TRBV6-1|NA
CASKVAYTAYEQYF
TGTGCCAGCAAGGTAGCCTACACAGCCTACGAGCAGTACTTC
>TRBJ2-7|NA|TRBV2|NA
CAKGTRSSYEQYF
TGTGCCAAAGGGACTCGGAGCTCCTACGAGCAGTACTTC
>TRBJ2-3|NA|TRBV4-1|NA
CASSQDINRVITDTQYF
TGCGCCAGCAGCCAAGATATTAACAGGGTTATCACAGATACGCAGTATTTT
>TRBJ2-3|NA|TRBV11-2|NA
CASSLEWERVYTQYF
TGTGCCAGCAGCTTAGAATGGGAGAGGGTATATACGCAGTATTTT
>TRBJ2-6|TRBD1|TRBV18|NA
CASSPYRGLSGANVLTF
TGTGCCAGCTCACCTTACAGGGGATTGTCTGGGGCCAACGTCCTGACTTTC
>TRBJ2-1|NA|TRBV7-3|NA
CASSPTLKTMRGGNEQFF
TGTGCCAGCAGCCCGACACTAAAAACCATGAGGGGAGGAAATGAGCAGTTCTTC
>TRBJ2-7|NA|TRBV27|once
CASSLRGSYEQYF
TGTGCCAGCTCGCTCCGAGGTTCCTACGAGCAGTACTTC
>TRBJ2-7|TRBD1|TRBV7-8|once
CASSLAGQGPYEQYF
TGTGCCAGCAGCTTAGCGGGACAGGGGCCCTACGAGCAGTACTTC
>TRBJ2-3|NA|TRBV6-4|NA
CASNLAMIAPSTDTQYF
TGTGCCAGCAATCTAGCGATGATCGCCCCTAGCACAGATACGCAGTATTTT
>TRBJ2-2|TRBD2|TRBV29-1|NA
CSVGTSVRGGELFF
TGCAGCGTTGGGACTAGCGTGCGAGGGGGGGAGCTGTTTTTT
>TRBJ1-1|NA|TRBV7-9|few
CASSGTPHTEAFF
TGTGCCAGCAGCGGGACCCCCCACACTGAAGCTTTCTTT
>TRBJ2-5|TRBD2|TRBV7-9|NA
CASSTTSGQETQYF
TGTGCCAGCAGCACTACTAGCGGGCAAGAGACCCAGTACTTC